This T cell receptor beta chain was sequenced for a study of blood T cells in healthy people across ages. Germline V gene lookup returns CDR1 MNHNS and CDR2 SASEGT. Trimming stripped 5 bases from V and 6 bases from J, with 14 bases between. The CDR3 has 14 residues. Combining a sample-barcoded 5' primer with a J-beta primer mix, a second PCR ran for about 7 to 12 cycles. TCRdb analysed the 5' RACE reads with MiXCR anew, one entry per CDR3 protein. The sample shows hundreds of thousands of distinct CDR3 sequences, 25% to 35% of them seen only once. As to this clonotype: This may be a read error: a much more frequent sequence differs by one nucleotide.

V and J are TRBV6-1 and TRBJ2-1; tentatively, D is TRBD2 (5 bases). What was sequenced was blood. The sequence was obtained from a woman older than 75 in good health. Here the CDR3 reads CASSKLVPPNEQFF. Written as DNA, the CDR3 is TGTGCCAGCAGTAAACTAGTCCCCCCCAATGAGCAGTTCTTC.